The 20 T cell receptor beta chains below were found in one sample sequenced in a study of CD8+CD57+ T cells in acquired aplastic anemia. Profiling of TCR beta VDJ combinations and CDR3 sequences used genomic DNA as template. MiXCR was run by TCRdb on the reads, yielding one entry per CDR3 protein. This sample has roughly 200,000 distinct CDR3 sequences, with about three fifths found just once. In patients chosen for sequencing, flow cytometry had shown CD8+CD57+ cell expansion. The sample taken for sequencing was sorted CD4+, CD8+, or CD8+CD57+ T cells (not recorded which) from PBMCs. These receptors came from a human donor with aplastic anemia.

J is TRBJ1-2 and V is TRBV10-1; D not certain. Trimming stripped 4 bases from V and 4 bases from J, with 13 bases between. This CDR3 region has 14 residues. Germline V lookup: CDR1 WNHNN, CDR2 SYGVQD (reference sequence). This CDR3 reads CASSGPTDSYGYTF. CDR3 sequence (DNA): TGCGCCAGCAGTGGCCCGACGGACTCCTATGGCTACACCTTC.

This clonotype occurred many times. V and J are TRBV20-1 and TRBJ1-1; possibly TRBD1 for D (6 bases). The ends were cut back, 8 bases at V and 0 bases at J, with 13 bases in the middle. In germline, CDR1 is DFQATT, CDR2 SNEGSKA (reference sequence). The CDR3 is 13 amino acids. The CDR3 loop reads CSLTGQLNTEAFF. The DNA of the CDR3 is TGCAGTCTGACGGGACAACTGAACACTGAAGCTTTCTTT.

The chain has TRBV2 and TRBJ2-7; D might be TRBD2 (6 bases). Germline-derived CDR1 and CDR2 are SNHLY and FYNNEI. The CDR3 covers 14 residues. The V and J ends lost 4 bases and 6 bases respectively, with 16 bases between them. The DNA of the CDR3 is TGTGCCAGCAGTGTAATTCGGGACTCAACCGAGCAGTACTTC. It specifies CASSVIRDSTEQYF.

This clonotype was found many times. The V gene is TRBV7-8, the J gene TRBJ1-3; the D gene is possibly TRBD1 (5 bases). The CDR3 consists of 14 residues. V lost 5 bases to trimming and J lost 2 bases, with 10 bases between them. Germline assignment: CDR1 SGHVS and CDR2 FQNEAQ. The CDR3 here is CASSPGTAGNTIYF. For the CDR3, the DNA is TGTGCCAGCAGCCCCGGGACTGCTGGAAACACCATATATTTT.

Turning to this clonotype: This may arise from a read error, as a much more abundant clone is one base away. This chain links TRBV5-4 with TRBJ2-3, with D tentatively TRBD1 (6 bases). The CDR3 runs to 14 residues. The V gene lost 6 bases and the J gene lost 4 bases, with 15 bases spanning the gap. Per the germline V gene, CDR1 is SGHNT and CDR2 is YYREEE (reference sequence). This CDR3 is CASKNRGSPDTQYF. In nucleotides, the CDR3 is TGTGCCAGCAAAAATAGGGGGAGCCCAGATACGCAGTATTTT.

This clonotype was recorded at least ten times. The chain carries TRBV20-1 and TRBJ1-2; D is ambiguous. The CDR3 has 13 residues. Per germline, CDR1 DFQATT and CDR2 SNEGSKA (reference sequence). Trimming pared 6 bases from V and 1 base from J, leaving 12 bases between. The CDR3 sequence is CSARTQVNYGYTF. CDR3 DNA: TGCAGTGCCCGGACCCAAGTTAACTATGGCTACACCTTC.

This clonotype was seen a few times. V is TRBV27 and J is TRBJ1-5; 7 bases agree with TRBD1. The V segment lost 5 bases and the J segment 4 bases; nucleotides outside the gene matches: 5. CDR1 and CDR2 (germline): MNHEY, SMNVEV (reference sequence). The CDR3 sequence is 14 residues long. CDR3 coding DNA: TGTGCCAGCAGTCCCACAGGGGATAATCAGCCCCAGCATTTT. It is translated as CASSPTGDNQPQHF.

The chain carries TRBV20-1 and TRBJ2-1; unclear D gene. CDR3 length: 15 amino acids. CDR1 and CDR2 from the germline V gene are DFQATT and SNEGSKA (reference sequence). V lost 2 bases, J lost 8 bases, and 19 bases lay in between. CDR3 region: CSARHSQARLYEQFF. DNA of the CDR3: TGCAGTGCTAGACACTCGCAGGCTCGCCTCTATGAGCAGTTCTTC.

This clonotype was counted ten times or more. The gene calls are TRBV19 and TRBJ1-6; 8 nucleotides line up with TRBD1. The CDR3 covers 13 residues. CDR1 is LNHDA and CDR2 is SQIVND in the germline V gene (reference sequence). V lost 7 bases and J lost 8; bases outside the gene matches: 4. CDR3 residues: CASKRQGYSPLHF. CDR3 DNA sequence: TGTGCCAGTAAGCGACAGGGGTATTCACCCCTCCACTTT.

The rearrangement uses TRBV7-2 and TRBJ2-3, with D perhaps TRBD1 (5 bases). Between the trimmed V and J ends, which lost 5 bases and 4 bases, there was a span of 16 bases. The CDR3 consists of 15 residues. Germline assignment: CDR1 SGHTA and CDR2 FQGNSA. CDR3 loop: CASSPVAGIADTQYF. The CDR3 coding sequence is TGTGCCAGCAGCCCGGTTGCAGGGATCGCAGATACGCAGTATTTT.

The V gene is TRBV24-1, the J gene TRBJ2-5; TRBD2 might be the D (6 bases). In germline, CDR1 is KGHDR, CDR2 SFDVKD. The V and J ends lost 4 bases and 9 bases respectively, with 17 bases between them. The CDR3 loop spans 14 amino acids. The CDR3, as DNA: TGTGCCACCAGTGACTGGTCGGCGGGGCAAGCCCAGTACTTC. It is translated as CATSDWSAGQAQYF.

This clonotype occurred many times. Here the CDR3 reads CSARPMPLDTEAFF. Here the CDR3 DNA reads TGCAGTGCTAGGCCCATGCCGTTAGACACTGAAGCTTTCTTT. The V gene is TRBV20-1, the J gene TRBJ1-1; D unresolved. Germline V lookup: CDR1 DFQATT, CDR2 SNEGSKA (reference sequence). V shed 3 bases and J shed 3 bases, with 14 bases lying between them. This CDR3 has 14 amino acids.

The chain carries TRBV2 and TRBJ2-3; possible D gene TRBD1, 7 bases. Germline-derived CDR1 and CDR2 are SNHLY and FYNNEI. V was shortened by 4 bases and J by 0 bases, with 11 bases between the two germline ends. The length of the CDR3 is 15 residues. The DNA of the CDR3 is TGTGCCAGCAGTGCTCAGGGGGGTAGCACAGATACGCAGTATTTT. Protein product: CASSAQGGSTDTQYF.

This clonotype showed up many times. The V and J genes are TRBV19 and TRBJ1-2; 7 nucleotides align to TRBD1. Unmatched junction bases numbered 11, after V lost 5 bases and J lost 5 bases. Germline CDR1 is LNHDA and CDR2 is SQIVND (reference sequence). CDR3 length: 15 residues. Written as DNA, the CDR3 is TGTGCCAGTAGTCCACAGGGGCTCTACCCTTATGGCTACACCTTC. This codes for CASSPQGLYPYGYTF. The full variable domain, rest sourced from reference TRBV19 and TRBJ1-2, is DGGITQSPKYLFRKEGQNVTLSCEQNLNHDAMYWYRQDPGQGLRLIYYSQIVNDFQKGDIAEGYSVSREKKESFPLTVTSAQKNPTAFYLCASSPQGLYPYGYTFGSGTRLTVV.

This clonotype has a handful of counts. The chain has TRBV29-1 and TRBJ1-6, with 7 positions matching TRBD1. Per the germline V gene, CDR1 is SQVTM and CDR2 is ANQGSEA. V gave up 7 bases and J gave up 6 bases; unmatched junction bases: 9. CDR3 length: 14 amino acids. The CDR3 region has the DNA TGCAGCGCGCGCCTCGGGACAGCTAATTCACCCCTCCACTTT. This gives the protein CSARLGTANSPLHF.

This chain links TRBV6-1 with TRBJ1-2; a weak D match, TRBD1 (5 bases). Trimming removed 1 base at V and 0 bases at J, with 12 bases between. This CDR3 region has 16 residues. The germline V gene encodes CDR1 MNHNS and CDR2 SASEGT. The CDR3 protein is CASSEGLGEPNYGYTF. DNA for the CDR3: TGTGCCAGCAGTGAAGGGTTAGGGGAGCCTAACTATGGCTACACCTTC.

The chain couples TRBV7-2 to TRBJ1-3; D remains ambiguous. The CDR3 extends over 14 amino acids. V lost 6 bases and J 0 bases, leaving 9 bases between the germline ends. Germline CDR1 is SGHTA and CDR2 is FQGNSA. Here the CDR3 reads CASSSQPSGNTIYF. The CDR3 DNA is TGTGCCAGCAGTTCTCAGCCCTCTGGAAACACCATATATTTT.

This clonotype was counted ten times or more. The genes are TRBV3-1 and TRBJ2-7; 9 bases align to TRBD1. There are 15 residues in the CDR3. The trim removed 1 base at V and 5 bases at J, leaving 6 bases unmatched. CDR1 LGHDT and CDR2 YNNKEL come from the germline V gene (reference sequence). The CDR3 spells CASSQVVQGADEQYF. The CDR3 nucleotides are TGTGCCAGCAGCCAAGTGGTACAGGGGGCCGACGAGCAGTACTTC.

This clonotype has a handful of counts. This may be a read error: a much more frequent sequence differs by one nucleotide. The CDR3 does not end in the conserved phenylalanine or tryptophan, so this is likely a read error. The chain employs TRBV12-3 or TRBV12-4 and TRBJ1-1; the D gene is possibly TRBD1 (5 bases). V was cut by 6 bases and J by 10 bases, with 12 bases left in between. This CDR3 has 11 residues. CDR3 in amino acids: CASRAGTGAFL. CDR3 in DNA: TGTGCCAGCAGGGCGGGGACGGGAGCTTTCCTT.

This clonotype was counted only a few times. A much bigger clone sits one base away, suggesting this may be a read error. The gene calls are TRBV6-5 and TRBJ1-1; D gene unclear. The V end lost 9 bases, the J end lost 1 base, and 12 bases lay between the germline ends. Per germline, CDR1 MNHEY and CDR2 SVGAGI. The CDR3 covers 13 residues. This CDR3 reads CARESIRNTEAFF. The CDR3 nucleotides are TGTGCCAGAGAATCGATAAGGAACACTGAAGCTTTCTTT.